The 4 T cell receptor beta chains in this list originate from one sample, sequenced in a study of beta chain features in type 1 diabetes. Study-level findings and limits: Shortening that was moderate but significant affected the TCRB CDR3s of Type 1 diabetes patients in all four CD4+ subsets.

The entirety of the isolated RNA underwent reverse transcription, so expressed TCRB transcripts were sequenced. Profiled with immunoSEQ multiplex PCR; TCRdb holds only in-frame clones, not every one. The table has around 650,000 clones, around an eighth seen once; the top ten hold around 0.12%. No antigen is known for these receptors. Sequenced: naive CD4+ T cells from blood. These receptors originate from a man aged 25 to 40 with type 1 diabetes.

The chain combines TRBV6-4 with TRBJ2-1; D is unresolved. Deletions cut 5 bases from V and 0 bases from J, with 8 bases between. CDR1 and CDR2 from the germline V gene are MRHNA and SNTAGT. The CDR3 is 14 residues long. The CDR3 nucleotides are TGTGCCAGCAGTCCTTCTAGCTCCTACAATGAGCAGTTCTTC. Translated, it gives CASSPSSSYNEQFF.

The chain uses TRBV5-1 and TRBJ2-5; 11 bases are shared with TRBD1. The CDR3 totals 16 residues. V lost 4 bases, J lost 4 bases, and 9 bases stayed unmatched. The V gene's germline CDR1 is SGHRS and CDR2 YFSETQ. The CDR3 coding sequence is TGCGCCAGCAGCGAAACCGGGACAGGGGGGCTAGAGACCCAGTACTTC. It yields the protein CASSETGTGGLETQYF.

This clone showed up just a few times. This chain uses TRBV5-4 with TRBJ1-1; 9 bases align to TRBD1. CDR1 is SGHNT, CDR2 YYREEE, per germline (reference sequence). The trim removed 6 bases at V and 0 bases at J, leaving 3 bases unmatched. CDR3 length equals 14 residues. The CDR3 loop is CASTRDRVNTEAFF. The CDR3 nucleotides read TGTGCCAGCACCCGGGACAGGGTGAACACTGAAGCTTTCTTT.

V and J are TRBV7-2 and TRBJ2-7; D not certain. The V end was cut by 4 bases, the J end by 5 bases, with 12 bases between. Germline loops: CDR1 SGHTA, CDR2 FQGNSA. CDR3 size: 13 residues. The CDR3 bases are TGTGCCAGCAGCTATGTGGGGTACCACGAGCAGTACTTC. Translated: CASSYVGYHEQYF.